This is a list of T cell receptor beta chains from one sample in a study of blood T cell repertoires in COVID-19. Profiled with immunoSEQ multiplex PCR; TCRdb holds only in-frame clones, not every one. Among about 80,000 clones, about four fifths were seen once, and the ten largest hold 12%. The sample was peripheral blood. These TCRs come from a woman aged 40 to 50 with active or convalescent COVID-19. Each CDR3 is given with its conserved first and last residue. A D gene is named only where the DNA matches it firmly. Size is omitted from some rows. Given values are once, few, many or a class for expanded clones.

J | size | V | D | DNA | CDR3
TRBJ2-2 | NA | TRBV5-1 | TRBD1 | TGCGCCAGCAGCCAGGACAGGGCTAACACCGGGGAGCTGTTTTTT | CASSQDRANTGELFF
TRBJ2-7 | NA | TRBV14 | TRBD1 | TGTGCCAGCAGCCAAGGGGTAGGGACAGGGTACGAGCAGTACTTC | CASSQGVGTGYEQYF
TRBJ1-5 | few | TRBV28 | TRBD1 | TGTGCCAGCAGTCCCTTAGGACAGGGTGGCAATCAGCCCCAGCATTTT | CASSPLGQGGNQPQHF
TRBJ2-1 | NA | TRBV7-2 | NA | TGTGCCAGCAGCTTAGTGAACGGGAGTGTCTACAATGAGCAGTTCTTC | CASSLVNGSVYNEQFF
TRBJ1-2 | once | TRBV7-9 | NA | TGTGCCAGCAGCCCCACGGGGGGGGGCGTCTATGGCTACACCTTC | CASSPTGGGVYGYTF
TRBJ2-4 | NA | TRBV5-5 | NA | TGTGCCAGCAGCTTGTTCGCGGGAGCCAAAAACATTCAGTACTTC | CASSLFAGAKNIQYF
TRBJ1-2 | NA | TRBV10-2 | NA | TGCGCCAGCACCGCCCAAGGGGTGATAGGCTACACCTTC | CASTAQGVIGYTF
TRBJ2-1 | NA | TRBV29-1 | TRBD2 | TGCAGCGTAGGGACTAGCGGTTACTCCTACAATGAGCAGTTCTTC | CSVGTSGYSYNEQFF
TRBJ2-5 | NA | TRBV5-1 | NA | TGCGCCAGCAGCCCCGGGACACGGAGAGAAGAGACCCAGTACTTC | CASSPGTRREETQYF
TRBJ1-5 | NA | TRBV7-8 | TRBD1 | TGTGCCAGCAGCCCAGAGACAGGGGACGGCAATCAGCCCCAGCATTTT | CASSPETGDGNQPQHF
TRBJ2-7 | NA | TRBV30 | NA | TGTGCCTGGAGACATGACAGGCCTTACGTTTTCGAGCAGTACTTC | CAWRHDRPYVFEQYF
TRBJ2-2 | NA | TRBV2 | NA | TGTGCCAGCAAGAGGGAGGTTGCGAACACCGGGGAGCTGTTTTTT | CASKREVANTGELFF
TRBJ1-3 | NA | TRBV4-3 | NA | TGCGCCAGCAGCCAAGAGGGAGCTGGAAACACCATATATTTT | CASSQEGAGNTIYF
TRBJ1-4 | few | TRBV7-8 | NA | TGTGCCAGCACCAGGGGCTCCGGTAATGAAAAACTGTTTTTT | CASTRGSGNEKLFF
TRBJ2-7 | NA | TRBV6-2/TRBV6-3 | TRBD1 | TGTGCCAGCAGTTATAAGAGGGGGCCTGACGAGCAGTACTTC | CASSYKRGPDEQYF
TRBJ2-3 | NA | TRBV27 | TRBD1 | TGTGCCAGCGGACGGCGACAGGGATTAACAGATACGCAGTATTTT | CASGRRQGLTDTQYF
TRBJ1-4 | NA | TRBV4-1 | TRBD1 | TGCGCCAGCAGCCAAGAGGACAGGGGGCATGAAAAACTGTTTTTT | CASSQEDRGHEKLFF
TRBJ2-1 | once | TRBV7-2 | TRBD2 | TGTGCCAGCAGCTTGATCAGACTAGCGGGGTATGATGAGCAGTTCTTC | CASSLIRLAGYDEQFF
TRBJ1-2 | NA | TRBV4-2 | NA | TGTGCCAGCAGCCCGTCCGGAGCTAACTATGGCTACACCTTC | CASSPSGANYGYTF
TRBJ2-2 | NA | TRBV29-1 | NA | TGCAGCGTTGATCGGGCCGGGGAGCTGTTTTTT | CSVDRAGELFF
TRBJ2-5 | NA | TRBV12-3/TRBV12-4 | TRBD2 | TGTGCCAGCAGTTCTAGCGTAGCGGGGACCCAGTACTTC | CASSSSVAGTQYF
TRBJ2-5 | NA | TRBV7-9 | NA | TGTGCCAGCAGCCCAGGGGCTCAAGAGACCCAGTACTTC | CASSPGAQETQYF
TRBJ1-4 | NA | TRBV7-9 | TRBD1 | TGTGCCAGCAGCTCGGGACTACAGGGGGATTTCGAAAAACTGTTTTTT | CASSSGLQGDFEKLFF
TRBJ1-1 | NA | TRBV14 | NA | TGTGCCAGCAGCCCAGGGAGGATGAACACTGAAGCTTTCTTT | CASSPGRMNTEAFF
TRBJ2-1 | NA | TRBV4-3 | NA | TGCGCCAGCAGCCATGGATTAGGGGATAGCTCCTACAATGAGCAGTTCTTC | CASSHGLGDSSYNEQFF
TRBJ1-5 | medium-sized | TRBV4-1 | NA | TGCGCCAGCAGCCAAGTATACGGTAATCAGCCCCAGCATTTT | CASSQVYGNQPQHF
TRBJ1-1 | NA | TRBV11-2 | NA | TGTGCCAGCAGCTTAGACGTTACTGAAGCTTTCTTT | CASSLDVTEAFF
TRBJ1-3 | NA | TRBV11-2 | NA | TGTGCCAGCAGCCCGCGGACATTCTACGGAGAGAACACCATATATTTT | CASSPRTFYGENTIYF
TRBJ1-1 | NA | TRBV18 | TRBD1 | TGTGCCAGCTCACAGAGGACAGGGGGAGACACTGAAGCTTTCTTT | CASSQRTGGDTEAFF
TRBJ1-3 | NA | TRBV6-5 | TRBD1 | TGTGCCAGTCAAACAGGGGGGCCTGGAAACACCATATATTTT | CASQTGGPGNTIYF